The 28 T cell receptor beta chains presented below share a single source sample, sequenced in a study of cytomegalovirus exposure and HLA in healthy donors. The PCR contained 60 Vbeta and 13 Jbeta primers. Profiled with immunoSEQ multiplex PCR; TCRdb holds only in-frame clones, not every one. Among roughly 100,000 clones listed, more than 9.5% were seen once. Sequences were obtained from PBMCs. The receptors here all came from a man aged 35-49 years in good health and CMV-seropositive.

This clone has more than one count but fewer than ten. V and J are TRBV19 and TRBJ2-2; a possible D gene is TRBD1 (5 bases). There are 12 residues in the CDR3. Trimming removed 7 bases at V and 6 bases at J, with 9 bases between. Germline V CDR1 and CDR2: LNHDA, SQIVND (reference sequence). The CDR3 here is CASNGAAGELFF. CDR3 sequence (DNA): TGTGCCAGTAATGGGGCCGCCGGGGAGCTGTTTTTT.

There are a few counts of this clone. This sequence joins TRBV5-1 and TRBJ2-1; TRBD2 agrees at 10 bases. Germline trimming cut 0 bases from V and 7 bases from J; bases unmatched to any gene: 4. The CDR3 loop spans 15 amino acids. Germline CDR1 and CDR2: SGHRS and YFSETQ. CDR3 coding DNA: TGCGCCAGCAGCTTGGAACTAGCGGGAAAGAATGAGCAGTTCTTC. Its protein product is CASSLELAGKNEQFF.

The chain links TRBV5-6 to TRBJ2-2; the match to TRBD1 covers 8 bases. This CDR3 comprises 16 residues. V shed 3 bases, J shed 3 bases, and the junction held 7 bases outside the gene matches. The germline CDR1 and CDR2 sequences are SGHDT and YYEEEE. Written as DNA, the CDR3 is TGTGCCAGCAGCTCGTCGCAGGGGGCTTACACCGGGGAGCTGTTTTTT. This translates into CASSSSQGAYTGELFF.

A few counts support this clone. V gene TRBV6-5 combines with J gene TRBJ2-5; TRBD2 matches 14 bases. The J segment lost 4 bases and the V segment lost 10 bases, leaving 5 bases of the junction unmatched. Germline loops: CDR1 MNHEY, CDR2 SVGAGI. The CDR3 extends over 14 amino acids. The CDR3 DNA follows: TGTGCCACAAGGACTAGCGGGAGGAGAGAGACCCAGTACTTC. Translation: CATRTSGRRETQYF.

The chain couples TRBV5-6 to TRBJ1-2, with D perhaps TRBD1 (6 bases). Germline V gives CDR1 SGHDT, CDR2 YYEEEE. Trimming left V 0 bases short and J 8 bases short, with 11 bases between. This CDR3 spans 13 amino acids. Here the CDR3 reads CASSLVSGVGYTF. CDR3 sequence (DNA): TGTGCCAGCAGCTTGGTGTCAGGGGTCGGCTACACCTTC. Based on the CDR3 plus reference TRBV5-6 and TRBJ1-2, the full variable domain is DAGVTQSPTHLIKTRGQQVTLRCSPKSGHDTVSWYQQALGQGPQFIFQYYEEEERQRGNFPDRFSGHQFPNYSSELNVNALLLGDSALYLCASSLVSGVGYTFGSGTRLTVV.

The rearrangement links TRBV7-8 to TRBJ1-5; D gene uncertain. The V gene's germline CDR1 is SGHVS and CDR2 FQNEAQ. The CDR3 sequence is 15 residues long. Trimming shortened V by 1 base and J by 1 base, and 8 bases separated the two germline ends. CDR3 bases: TGTGCCAGCAGCTTAGGGCGGTCCAGCAATCAGCCCCAGCATTTT. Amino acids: CASSLGRSSNQPQHF.

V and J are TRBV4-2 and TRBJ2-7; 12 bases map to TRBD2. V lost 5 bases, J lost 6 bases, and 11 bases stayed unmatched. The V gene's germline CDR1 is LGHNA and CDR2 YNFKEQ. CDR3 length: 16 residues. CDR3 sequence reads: CASSSLSRLAGVEQYF. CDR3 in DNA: TGTGCCAGCAGCAGTCTTTCTAGACTAGCGGGAGTCGAGCAGTACTTC.

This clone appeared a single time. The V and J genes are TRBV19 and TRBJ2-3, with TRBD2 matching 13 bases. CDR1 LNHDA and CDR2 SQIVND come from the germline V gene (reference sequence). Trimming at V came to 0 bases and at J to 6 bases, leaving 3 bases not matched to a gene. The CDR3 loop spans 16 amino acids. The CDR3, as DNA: TGTGCCAGTAGTATAGAACTAGCGGGAGGGCAGGATACGCAGTATTTT. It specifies CASSIELAGGQDTQYF.

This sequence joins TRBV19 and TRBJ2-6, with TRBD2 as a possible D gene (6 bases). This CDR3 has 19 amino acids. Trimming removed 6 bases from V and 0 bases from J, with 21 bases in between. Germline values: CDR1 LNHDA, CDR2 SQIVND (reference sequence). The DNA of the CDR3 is TGTGCCAGTAGCGCACTACTCCTCAGGAGGGCCTCTGGGGCCAACGTCCTGACTTTC. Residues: CASSALLLRRASGANVLTF.

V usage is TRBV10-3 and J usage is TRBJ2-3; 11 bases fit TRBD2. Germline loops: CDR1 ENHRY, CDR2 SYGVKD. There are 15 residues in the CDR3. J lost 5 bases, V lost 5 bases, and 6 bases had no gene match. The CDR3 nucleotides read TGTGCCATCAGTACTAGCGGGAGTCTGAGAGATACGCAGTATTTT. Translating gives CAISTSGSLRDTQYF.

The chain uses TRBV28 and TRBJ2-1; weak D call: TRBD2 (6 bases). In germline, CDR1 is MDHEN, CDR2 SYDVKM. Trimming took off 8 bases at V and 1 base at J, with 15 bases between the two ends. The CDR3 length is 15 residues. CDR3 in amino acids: CASAGGINSYNEQFF. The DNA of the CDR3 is TGTGCCAGCGCCGGCGGGATAAATTCCTACAATGAGCAGTTCTTC.

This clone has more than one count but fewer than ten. CDR3 sequence (DNA): TGTGCCAGCAGCTCGGGACAGCTGTTCTACAATGAGCAGTTCTTC. It yields the protein CASSSGQLFYNEQFF. The genes are TRBV5-8 and TRBJ2-1; 7 bases line up with TRBD1. The CDR3 length is 15 residues. Germline CDR1 SGHTS, CDR2 YDEGEE. The V and J ends lost 3 bases and 3 bases, in that order; junction bases with no gene match: 6.

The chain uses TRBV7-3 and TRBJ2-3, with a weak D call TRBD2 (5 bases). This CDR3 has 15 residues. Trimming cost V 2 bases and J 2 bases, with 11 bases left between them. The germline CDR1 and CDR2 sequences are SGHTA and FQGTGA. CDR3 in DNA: TGTGCCAGCAGCTTAGAGGGAAGATCCACAGATACGCAGTATTTT. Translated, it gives CASSLEGRSTDTQYF.

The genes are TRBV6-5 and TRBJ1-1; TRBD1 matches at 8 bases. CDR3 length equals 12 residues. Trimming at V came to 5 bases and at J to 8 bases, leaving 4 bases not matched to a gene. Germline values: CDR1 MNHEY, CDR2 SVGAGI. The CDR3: CASSRGQGEAFF. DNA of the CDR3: TGTGCCAGCAGTCGCGGACAGGGAGAAGCTTTCTTT.

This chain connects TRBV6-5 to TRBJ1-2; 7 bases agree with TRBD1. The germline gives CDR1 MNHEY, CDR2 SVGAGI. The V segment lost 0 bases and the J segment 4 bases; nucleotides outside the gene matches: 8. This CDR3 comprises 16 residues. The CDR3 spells CASSYSRDSFPYGYTF. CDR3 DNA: TGTGCCAGCAGTTACTCGCGGGACAGCTTCCCCTATGGCTACACCTTC.

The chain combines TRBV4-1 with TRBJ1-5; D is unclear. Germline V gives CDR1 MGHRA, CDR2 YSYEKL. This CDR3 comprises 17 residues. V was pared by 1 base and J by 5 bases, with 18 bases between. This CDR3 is CASSQGWTSSRHQPQHF. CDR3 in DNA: TGCGCCAGCAGCCAAGGTTGGACTTCCAGTCGGCATCAGCCCCAGCATTTT.

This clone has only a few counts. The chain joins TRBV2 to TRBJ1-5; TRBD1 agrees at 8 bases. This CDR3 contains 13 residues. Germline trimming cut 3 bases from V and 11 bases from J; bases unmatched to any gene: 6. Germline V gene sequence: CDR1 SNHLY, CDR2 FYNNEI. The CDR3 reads CASSEGQERAQHF. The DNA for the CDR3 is TGTGCCAGCAGTGAGGGACAGGAAAGGGCCCAGCATTTT. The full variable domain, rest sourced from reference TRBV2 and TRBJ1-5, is EPEVTQTPSHQVTQMGQEVILRCVPISNHLYFYWYRQILGQKVEFLVSFYNNEISEKSEIFDDQFSVERPDGSNFTLKIRSTKLEDSAMYFCASSEGQERAQHFGDGTRLSIL.

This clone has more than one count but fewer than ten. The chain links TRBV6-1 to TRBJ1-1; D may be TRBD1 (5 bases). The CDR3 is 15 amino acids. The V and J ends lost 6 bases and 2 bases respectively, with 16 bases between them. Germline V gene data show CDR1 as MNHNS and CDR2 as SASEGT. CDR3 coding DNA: TGTGCCAGCAGGGAATGGGGGGTGGTTAACACTGAAGCTTTCTTT. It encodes CASREWGVVNTEAFF.

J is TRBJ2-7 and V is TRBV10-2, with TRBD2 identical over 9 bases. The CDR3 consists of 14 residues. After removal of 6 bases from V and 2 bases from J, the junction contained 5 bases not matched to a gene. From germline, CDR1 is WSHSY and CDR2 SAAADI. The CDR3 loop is CASRLAGLAYEQYF. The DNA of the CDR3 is TGCGCCAGCAGGCTAGCGGGATTGGCCTACGAGCAGTACTTC.

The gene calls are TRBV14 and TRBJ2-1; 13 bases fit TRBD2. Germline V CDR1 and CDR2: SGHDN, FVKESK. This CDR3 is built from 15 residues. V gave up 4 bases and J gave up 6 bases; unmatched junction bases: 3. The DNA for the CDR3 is TGTGCCAGCAGCCGACTAGCGGGAGGCCTCAATGAGCAGTTCTTC. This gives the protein CASSRLAGGLNEQFF.

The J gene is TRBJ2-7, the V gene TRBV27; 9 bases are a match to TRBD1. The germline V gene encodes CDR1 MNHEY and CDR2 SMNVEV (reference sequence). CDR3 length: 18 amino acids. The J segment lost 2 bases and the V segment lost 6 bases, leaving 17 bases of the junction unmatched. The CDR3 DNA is TGTGCCAGCAGCCCCTATTACCCGGGACAGGGCCGCACCTACGAGCAGTACTTC. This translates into CASSPYYPGQGRTYEQYF.

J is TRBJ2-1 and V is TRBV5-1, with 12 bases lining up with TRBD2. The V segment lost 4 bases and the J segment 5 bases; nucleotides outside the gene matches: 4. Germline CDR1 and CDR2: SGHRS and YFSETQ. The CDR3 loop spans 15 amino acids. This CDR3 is CASSHGTSGHNEQFF. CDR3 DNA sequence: TGCGCCAGCAGCCACGGGACTAGCGGGCACAATGAGCAGTTCTTC.

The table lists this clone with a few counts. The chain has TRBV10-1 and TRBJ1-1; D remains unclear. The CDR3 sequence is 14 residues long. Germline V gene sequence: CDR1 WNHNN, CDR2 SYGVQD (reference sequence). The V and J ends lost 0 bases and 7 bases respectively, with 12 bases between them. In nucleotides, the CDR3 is TGCGCCAGCAGTGAGTCCGGGGATTTAAATGAAGCTTTCTTT. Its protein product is CASSESGDLNEAFF.

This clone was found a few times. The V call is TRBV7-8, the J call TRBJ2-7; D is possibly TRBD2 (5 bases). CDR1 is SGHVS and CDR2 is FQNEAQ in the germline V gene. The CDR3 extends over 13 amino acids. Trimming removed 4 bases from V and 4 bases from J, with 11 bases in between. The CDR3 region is CASSSRRMYEQYF. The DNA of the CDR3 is TGTGCCAGCAGCTCCAGGAGGATGTACGAGCAGTACTTC.

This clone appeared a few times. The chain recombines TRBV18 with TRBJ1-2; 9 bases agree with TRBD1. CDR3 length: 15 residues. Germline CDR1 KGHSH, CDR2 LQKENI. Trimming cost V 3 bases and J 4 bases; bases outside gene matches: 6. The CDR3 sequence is CASSPGTGSPYGYTF. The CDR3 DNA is TGTGCCAGCTCACCCGGGACAGGGAGTCCCTATGGCTACACCTTC.

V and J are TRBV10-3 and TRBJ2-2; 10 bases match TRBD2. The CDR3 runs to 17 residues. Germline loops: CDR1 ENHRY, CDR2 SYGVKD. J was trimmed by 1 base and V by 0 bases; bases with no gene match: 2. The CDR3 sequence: CAISESRTSGNTGELFF. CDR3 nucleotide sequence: TGTGCCATCAGTGAGTCGAGGACTAGCGGGAACACCGGGGAGCTGTTTTTT.

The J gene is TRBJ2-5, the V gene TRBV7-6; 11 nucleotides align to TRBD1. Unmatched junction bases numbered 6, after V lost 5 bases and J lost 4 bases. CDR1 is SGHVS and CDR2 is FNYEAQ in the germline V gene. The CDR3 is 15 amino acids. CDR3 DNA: TGTGCCAGCAGCAAATCCGGGACAGGGGGAGAGACCCAGTACTTC. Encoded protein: CASSKSGTGGETQYF.

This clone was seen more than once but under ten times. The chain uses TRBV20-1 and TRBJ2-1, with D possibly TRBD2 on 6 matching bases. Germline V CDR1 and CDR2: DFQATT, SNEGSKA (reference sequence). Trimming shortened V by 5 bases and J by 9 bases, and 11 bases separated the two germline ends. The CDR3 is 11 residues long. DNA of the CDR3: TGCAGTGCTCGGAGGGTTAGTGAGCAGTTCTTC. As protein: CSARRVSEQFF.